The 25 T cell receptor beta chains reported below all come from one sample, sequenced in a study of Graves' ophthalmopathy and Graves' hyperthyroidism. RNA transcripts were the template, and TCR beta CDR3 regions were amplified from them. The authors performed first-round RT-PCR with HTBI primers and then a second-round multiplex PCR. One entry per CDR3 protein, called by TCRdb with MiXCR from the multiplex PCR reads. The profile shows over 200,000 distinct CDR3 sequences, about 32% of them singletons. Material for sequencing was peripheral blood. The receptor source for this set is a man between 45 and 60 years old with Graves' ophthalmopathy.

This clonotype appeared many times. The rearrangement uses TRBV6-1 and TRBJ2-7; D is unresolved. CDR3 length: 15 residues. The germline V gene has CDR1 MNHNS and CDR2 SASEGT. The V gene lost 3 bases and the J gene lost 0 bases, with 12 bases spanning the gap. Here the CDR3 reads CASSEAVTASYEQYF. CDR3 DNA: TGTGCCAGCAGTGAGGCTGTGACGGCCTCCTACGAGCAGTACTTC.

V is TRBV20-1 and J is TRBJ2-7, with D tentatively TRBD2 (6 bases). V shed 6 bases and J shed 3 bases, with 27 bases lying between them. CDR3 size: 17 residues. The germline CDR1 and CDR2 sequences are DFQATT and SNEGSKA (reference sequence). DNA for the CDR3: TGCAGTGCGACCTCTCCCTTTGCCGTCGGGAGAGGCTACGAGCAGTACTTC. This encodes CSATSPFAVGRGYEQYF.

V usage is TRBV6-2 or TRBV6-3 and J usage is TRBJ2-1, with 7 bases fitting TRBD1. CDR1 and CDR2 from the germline V gene are MNHEY and SVGEGT. The CDR3 totals 15 residues. The junction had 10 bases not matched to a gene; V was cut back by 5 bases and J by 6 bases. CDR3 loop: CASSRDSWVINEQFF. The CDR3 nucleotides are TGTGCCAGCAGTCGGGACAGTTGGGTGATCAATGAGCAGTTCTTC.

The rearrangement joins TRBV7-2 to TRBJ2-2, with 8 bases lining up with TRBD2. Germline V gives CDR1 SGHTA, CDR2 FQGNSA. CDR3 length equals 15 residues. The junction had 6 bases not matched to a gene; V was cut back by 5 bases and J by 4 bases. In DNA form, the CDR3 reads TGTGCCAGCAGCATCACTAGCGGCCGCACCGGGGAGCTGTTTTTT. Protein sequence: CASSITSGRTGELFF.

The rearrangement joins TRBV19 to TRBJ2-7; D gene uncertain. The CDR3 covers 13 residues. The V and J ends lost 5 bases and 2 bases respectively, with 10 bases between them. CDR1 and CDR2 from the germline V gene are LNHDA and SQIVND (reference sequence). This chain's CDR3 is CASSWRSAYEQYF. As DNA, the CDR3 is TGTGCCAGTAGTTGGCGATCTGCCTACGAGCAGTACTTC.

This clonotype was observed at least ten times. CDR3 nucleotide sequence: TGTGCCAGCAGCTTAGACAGAGTTAGATCACCCCTCCACTTT. The encoded protein is CASSLDRVRSPLHF. The V and J genes are TRBV11-2 and TRBJ1-6; unclear D gene. Germline CDR1 is SGHAT and CDR2 is FQNNGV. Trimming took 0 bases from V and 10 from J, leaving 10 bases between them. CDR3 length: 14 residues.

This clonotype was seen ten or more times. A read error may produce the germline difference seen at one junction end. The V gene is TRBV5-1, the J gene TRBJ2-7; 9 bases are shared with TRBD1. This CDR3 contains 14 residues. Germline V gene sequence: CDR1 SGHRS, CDR2 YFSETQ. DNA of the CDR3: TGTGCCAGCAGCTCAGGGACAGGGTTGTACGAGCAGTACTTC. Its translation is CASSSGTGLYEQYF.

The gene calls are TRBV10-2 and TRBJ2-2, with TRBD2 matching 9 bases. This CDR3 is 16 amino acids long. Germline-derived CDR1 and CDR2 are WSHSY and SAAADI. Trimming cost V 6 bases and J 7 bases; bases outside gene matches: 12. CDR3 residues: CASSPRTSDRIGELFF. The CDR3 nucleotides are TGCGCCAGCAGCCCTCGGACTAGCGATCGAATCGGGGAGCTGTTTTTT.

This clonotype has at least ten counts. This sequence joins TRBV20-1 and TRBJ2-7; D not resolved. With 5 bases removed from V and 5 bases from J, the gap between germline ends came to 10 bases. Germline-derived CDR1 and CDR2 are DFQATT and SNEGSKA (reference sequence). The CDR3 sequence is 11 residues long. CDR3 coding DNA: TGCAGTGCTGGAAGGATAGACGAGCAGTACTTC. Its translation: CSAGRIDEQYF.

V gene TRBV12-3 or TRBV12-4 combines with J gene TRBJ1-1; TRBD1 matches at 9 bases. With 6 bases clipped from V and 0 bases from J, the junction kept 8 bases outside the gene matches. This CDR3 has 16 amino acids. The CDR3 coding sequence is TGTGCCAGCAGCTCAGGACAGGGGAGGGTGAACACTGAAGCTTTCTTT. It translates to CASSSGQGRVNTEAFF.

This clonotype came up many times. The chain is built from TRBV18 and TRBJ2-7; the D is unclear. CDR1 is KGHSH and CDR2 is LQKENI in the germline V gene. With 6 bases removed from V and 7 bases from J, the gap between germline ends came to 13 bases. This CDR3 is built from 12 residues. The CDR3 DNA is TGTGCCAGCTCCGGCAGGAGAGAAGAGCAGTACTTC. It specifies CASSGRREEQYF.

This clonotype showed up many times. This chain uses TRBV20-1 with TRBJ2-2; D is uncertain. Germline V lookup: CDR1 DFQATT, CDR2 SNEGSKA (reference sequence). There are 13 residues in the CDR3. V lost 1 base to trimming and J lost 4 bases, with 7 bases between them. CDR3 bases: TGCAGTGCTAGAGGCCCCAGCACCGGGGAGCTGTTTTTT. This translates into CSARGPSTGELFF.

This clonotype has at least ten counts. The V gene is TRBV6-5, the J gene TRBJ2-7, with D perhaps TRBD2 (6 bases). The V end lost 2 bases, the J end lost 3 bases, and 11 bases lay between the germline ends. The CDR3 is made up of 14 amino acids. Germline values: CDR1 MNHEY, CDR2 SVGAGI. As DNA, the CDR3 is TGTGCCAGCAGTTACCTCGGCGGGGACTACGAGCAGTACTTC. Protein: CASSYLGGDYEQYF.

This clonotype came up many times. CDR3 sequence reads: CASSAGTNRGSETQYF. Written as DNA, the CDR3 is TGTGCCAGTAGTGCCGGGACTAACCGAGGTTCGGAGACCCAGTACTTC. V gene TRBV19 combines with J gene TRBJ2-5, with 7 nucleotides matching TRBD2. V lost 5 bases and J lost 5; bases outside the gene matches: 14. The CDR3 is made up of 16 amino acids. From germline, CDR1 is LNHDA and CDR2 SQIVND (reference sequence).

This chain links TRBV4-3 with TRBJ1-2; D not resolved. The V gene's germline CDR1 is LGHNA and CDR2 YSLEER. The germline V and J ends were trimmed by 0 bases and 6 bases, with 17 bases remaining between them. The CDR3 loop spans 16 amino acids. In DNA form, the CDR3 reads TGCGCCAGCAGCCAAGAGGTCCCTGGAGGGTCGGATGGCTACACCTTC. It specifies CASSQEVPGGSDGYTF.

This chain links TRBV12-3 or TRBV12-4 with TRBJ1-2; a weak D match, TRBD1 (6 bases). With 7 bases removed from V and 7 bases from J, the gap between germline ends came to 13 bases. The CDR3 has 12 residues. CDR3 DNA sequence: TGTGCCAGCACACAAGGGGGGTTTGGCTACACCTTC. This gives the protein CASTQGGFGYTF.

This clonotype was seen ten or more times. V and J are TRBV15 and TRBJ2-5; D is unresolved. The CDR3 consists of 15 residues. Germline V gives CDR1 LNHNV, CDR2 YYDKDF (reference sequence). The germline V and J ends were trimmed by 0 bases and 1 base, with 9 bases remaining between them. The DNA for the CDR3 is TGTGCCACCAGCAGAGATTGGTATACCCAAGAGACCCAGTACTTC. Encoded protein: CATSRDWYTQETQYF.

This clonotype was seen only once. The rearrangement joins TRBV12-3 or TRBV12-4 to TRBJ2-5; D gene ambiguous. V lost 3 bases to trimming and J lost 5 bases, with 13 bases between them. This CDR3 is 14 amino acids long. DNA for the CDR3: TGTGCCAGCAGTTTGTACACGCTTCGGGAGACCCAGTACTTC. It yields the protein CASSLYTLRETQYF.

In this sample, this clonotype turned up many times. The genes are TRBV19 and TRBJ1-2; D uncertain. Germline values: CDR1 LNHDA, CDR2 SQIVND (reference sequence). With 5 bases removed from V and 6 bases from J, the gap between germline ends came to 19 bases. The CDR3 length is 15 residues. DNA of the CDR3: TGTGCCAGTAGTGCCATGGACCGGACTGGCCATGGCTACACCTTC. Translation: CASSAMDRTGHGYTF. The full variable domain, rest sourced from reference TRBV19 and TRBJ1-2, is DGGITQSPKYLFRKEGQNVTLSCEQNLNHDAMYWYRQDPGQGLRLIYYSQIVNDFQKGDIAEGYSVSREKKESFPLTVTSAQKNPTAFYLCASSAMDRTGHGYTFGSGTRLTVV.

The V gene is TRBV15, the J gene TRBJ1-1; D might be TRBD1 (5 bases). V gave up 3 bases and J gave up 7 bases, with 9 bases separating them. From germline, CDR1 is LNHNV and CDR2 YYDKDF (reference sequence). This CDR3 region has 12 residues. CDR3 region: CATSRTEDEAFF. For the CDR3, the DNA is TGTGCCACCAGCAGGACAGAGGATGAAGCTTTCTTT.

In this sample, this clonotype turned up many times. The chain combines TRBV11-2 with TRBJ2-2, with TRBD1 matching 10 bases. J was trimmed by 5 bases and V by 5 bases; bases with no gene match: 8. CDR3 length: 16 amino acids. CDR1 is SGHAT and CDR2 is FQNNGV in the germline V gene. The CDR3 DNA sequence: TGTGCCAGCAGCCTGGGGGACAGGGGAGGAACCGGGGAGCTGTTTTTT. Translating gives CASSLGDRGGTGELFF.

The rearrangement uses TRBV6-2 or TRBV6-3 and TRBJ1-1; D not resolved. V was cut by 3 bases and J by 6 bases, with 8 bases left in between. This CDR3 is built from 12 residues. Germline-derived CDR1 and CDR2 are MNHEY and SVGEGT. The CDR3 reads CASSYGGSEAFF. Here the CDR3 DNA reads TGTGCCAGCAGTTATGGTGGGTCTGAAGCTTTCTTT.

This clonotype was observed many times. The genes are TRBV12-3 or TRBV12-4 and TRBJ1-5; D ambiguous. V lost 2 bases and J 9 bases, leaving 11 bases between the germline ends. The CDR3 has 13 residues. Here the CDR3 DNA reads TGTGCCAGCAGTTTAAGCCCGATGGGGCCCCAGCATTTT. This sequence encodes CASSLSPMGPQHF.

This clonotype was counted at least ten times. The chain joins TRBV6-2 or TRBV6-3 to TRBJ1-1, with D maybe TRBD1 (6 bases). CDR3 length: 14 residues. V lost 2 bases, J lost 1 base, and 8 bases lay in between. Germline assignment: CDR1 MNHEY and CDR2 SVGEGT. The CDR3 loop reads CASSYTDRNTEAFF. The DNA for the CDR3 is TGTGCCAGCAGTTACACGGACAGGAACACTGAAGCTTTCTTT.

This clonotype was seen repeatedly, ten times or more. The V and J genes are TRBV6-5 and TRBJ2-2, with D possibly TRBD1 on 6 matching bases. The V and J ends lost 4 bases and 7 bases respectively, with 19 bases between them. The germline CDR1 and CDR2 sequences are MNHEY and SVGAGI. The CDR3 contains 16 residues. The CDR3 DNA sequence: TGTGCCAGCAGTTTAGGGTACAGGGCCGTTGACGGGGAGCTGTTTTTT. Encoded protein: CASSLGYRAVDGELFF.